The next 5 T cell receptor beta chains were all read from a single sample in a study of blood T cell repertoires in COVID-19. Clones were sequenced by immunoSEQ multiplex PCR, and TCRdb holds only the in-frame ones, with some missing. The repertoire consists of over 70,000 clones, with 75% to 85% occurring once and the leading ten covering 10% to 13%. Sequencing input: peripheral blood. These receptors were obtained from a woman between 70 and 85 years old with acute or convalescent COVID-19.

The rearrangement joins TRBV21-1 to TRBJ2-1; TRBD2 is the table's D call and was not checked against the DNA. TRBV21-1 is reported as a pseudogene. The CDR3 length is 17 residues. Written as DNA, the CDR3 is TGTGCCAGCAGCACGGGGACTAGCGGGAGGCCCTACAATGAGCAGTTCTTC. This translates into CASSTGTSGRPYNEQFF.

J is TRBJ2-3 and V is TRBV29-1; 7 nucleotides agree with TRBD1. Germline V gene lookup returns CDR1 SQVTM and CDR2 ANQGSEA. This CDR3 is 15 amino acids long. The junction had 9 bases not matched to a gene; V was cut back by 4 bases and J by 2 bases. CDR3 bases: TGCAGCGTTGTAGTTTCGGGACAGCTCACAGATACGCAGTATTTT. Residues: CSVVVSGQLTDTQYF.

V gene TRBV7-9 combines with J gene TRBJ2-2, with 7 positions matching TRBD2. The trim removed 4 bases at V and 0 bases at J, leaving 5 bases unmatched. Germline values: CDR1 SEHNR, CDR2 FQNEAQ (reference sequence). The length of the CDR3 is 16 residues. CDR3 region: CASSSSLAANTGELFF. The CDR3 nucleotides read TGTGCCAGCAGCTCGAGCCTAGCGGCGAACACCGGGGAGCTGTTTTTT.

This clone was seen more than once but under ten times. The rearrangement joins TRBV19 to TRBJ1-5; no definite D call. This CDR3 comprises 14 residues. V lost 3 bases to trimming and J lost 3 bases, with 9 bases between them. The germline V gene encodes CDR1 LNHDA and CDR2 SQIVND (reference sequence). The DNA for the CDR3 is TGTGCCAGTAGTATTGTTAGCAACAATCAGCCCCAGCATTTT. This encodes CASSIVSNNQPQHF.

This chain connects TRBV4-2 to TRBJ1-6; 7 nucleotides line up with TRBD1. There are 14 residues in the CDR3. V shed 4 bases, J shed 9 bases, and the junction held 6 bases outside the gene matches. Germline V gives CDR1 LGHNA, CDR2 YNFKEQ. CDR3 bases: TGTGCCAGCAGCCTTGGGACAGCTTTTTCACCCCTCCACTTT. This gives the protein CASSLGTAFSPLHF.